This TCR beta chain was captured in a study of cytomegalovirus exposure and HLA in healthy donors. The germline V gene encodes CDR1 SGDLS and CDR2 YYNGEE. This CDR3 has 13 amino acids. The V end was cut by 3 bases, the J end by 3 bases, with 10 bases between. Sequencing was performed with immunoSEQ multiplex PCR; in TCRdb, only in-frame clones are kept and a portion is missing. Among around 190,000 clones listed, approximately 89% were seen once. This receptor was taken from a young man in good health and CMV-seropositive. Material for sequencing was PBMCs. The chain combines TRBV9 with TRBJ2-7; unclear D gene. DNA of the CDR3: TGTGCCAGCAGCGCAGGCACTCACTACGAGCAGTACTTC. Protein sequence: CASSAGTHYEQYF.